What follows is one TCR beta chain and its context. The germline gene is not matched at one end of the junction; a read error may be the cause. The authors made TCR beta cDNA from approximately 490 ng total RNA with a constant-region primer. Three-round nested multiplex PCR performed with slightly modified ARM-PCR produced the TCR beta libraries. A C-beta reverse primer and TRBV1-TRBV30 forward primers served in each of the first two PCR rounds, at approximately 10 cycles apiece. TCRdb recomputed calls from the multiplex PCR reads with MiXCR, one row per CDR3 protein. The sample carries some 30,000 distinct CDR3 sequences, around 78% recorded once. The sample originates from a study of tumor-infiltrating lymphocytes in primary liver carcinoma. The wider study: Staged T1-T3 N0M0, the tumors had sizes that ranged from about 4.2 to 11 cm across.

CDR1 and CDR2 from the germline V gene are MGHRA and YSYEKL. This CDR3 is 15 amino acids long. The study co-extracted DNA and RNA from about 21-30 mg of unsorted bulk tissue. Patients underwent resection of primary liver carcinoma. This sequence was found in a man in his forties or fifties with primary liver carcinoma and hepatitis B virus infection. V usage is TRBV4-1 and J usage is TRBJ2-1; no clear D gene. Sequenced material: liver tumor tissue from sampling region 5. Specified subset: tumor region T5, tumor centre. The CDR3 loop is CASSQLGNNNNDQFF. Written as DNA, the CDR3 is TGCGCCAGCAGCCAGCTCGGTAACAATAACAATGACCAGTTTTTC.